This T cell receptor beta chain originates from a study of lymphopenia after photon versus proton radiotherapy. Study-wide results and caveats: Proton therapy kept repertoires fairly stable, unlike photons, which gained effector/memory cells. A bigger post-nadir fall in TCR diversity correlated inversely with survival time in deceased patients. Survival link was tested only in deceased patients; proton benefit remains a possibility. After the lymphocyte nadir, photon-treated repertoires showed oligoclonal expansion, especially of CD8+ Temra cells.

This clone has only one observation. Its target is not known. Trimming shortened V by 4 bases and J by 0 bases, and 16 bases separated the two germline ends. CDR1 and CDR2 from the germline V gene are LNHDA and SQIVND (reference sequence). CDR3 length: 17 amino acids. The table came from immunoSEQ multiplex PCR; TCRdb's copy has only in-frame clones and leaves some out. The data hold about 20,000 clones, with 84% observed a single time. Here the sequenced sample was peripheral blood, taken from a patient treated with photon-based radiotherapy. This sequence originates from a woman aged 45-59 years with pancreatic cancer. The rearrangement uses TRBV19 and TRBJ2-1; D possibly matches TRBD1 or TRBD2 (5 bases each). CDR3 residues: CASSTGLDSGSYNEQFF. CDR3 DNA sequence: TGTGCCAGTAGTACCGGACTCGACAGCGGCTCCTACAATGAGCAGTTCTTC.